What follows describes a single T cell receptor beta chain. As handled by the study authors: Reference gene primer amplification gave estimated nucleated cell counts. TCRdb's table, derived via immunoSEQ multiplex PCR, lists solely in-frame clones and lacks some. V and J calls and clone size come straight from that table; D and trimming were deduced from the DNA. This table holds over 300,000 clones, 89% found once. This record comes from a study of blood T cell repertoires in COVID-19. Across the study: T cells, B-cell-depleted T cells, or PBMCs supplied cDNA or gDNA.

The germline V and J ends were trimmed by 5 bases and 6 bases, with 16 bases remaining between them. CDR3 length: 14 amino acids. Per germline, CDR1 SGHTA and CDR2 FQGTGA. V gene TRBV7-3 combines with J gene TRBJ1-1; a possible D gene is TRBD1 (5 bases). Source material: peripheral blood. The receptor comes from a man between 18 and 35 years old who had recovered from COVID-19. CDR3: CASSATQGIAEAFF. The CDR3 nucleotides are TGTGCCAGCAGCGCAACTCAGGGAATCGCTGAAGCTTTCTTT.